This T cell receptor beta chain was sequenced for a study of blood T cell repertoires in COVID-19 (dated by TCRdb to the early 2020s). Regarding the study in general: Samples from collaborators originated in the United States, Italy and Spain and spanned both the acute and convalescent phases of COVID-19. A freely available public database, intended as a resource for researchers studying the immune response to SARS-CoV-2, is where the repertoires were released. Subjects who had been exposed to COVID-19, were actively infected with it, or had recovered from it provided the deeply sampled blood TCRbeta repertoires that made up the dataset. The samples were drawn from the first 160 participants of the ongoing ImmuneRACE study and from 1,254 subjects provided by 6 global collaborators. Where available, HLA class I and class II types were obtained from metadata supplied by the sample provider rather than from assay-based typing. A de-identified subject ID, COVID-19 status, age in years and sex were almost always included in the sample metadata. The prospective study material was composed of cDNA or gDNA derived from T cells, B-cell-depleted T cells, or PBMCs.

According to the germline V gene (reference sequence), CDR1 reads MNHNY and CDR2 reads SVGAGI. Trimming removed 5 bases from V and 7 bases from J, leaving 14 bases between the germline ends. Spanning cysteine to phenylalanine, the CDR3 consists of 14 amino acids. Here the CDR3 DNA is all that survives: 42 bases in frame from base 1. Collaborating institutions collected whole blood in K2EDTA tubes following their own protocols. For TCRbeta analysis, collaborator samples were shipped as frozen whole blood, as isolated PBMCs, or as DNA extracted from either sample type. The study at large found these results: The amount of clinical and demographic metadata varied by source and participant and was provided uncurated.

The immunoSEQ Assay, a bias-controlled multiplex PCR, was used to amplify TCRbeta CDR3 regions from genomic DNA. Under the source paper's analysis protocol: The number of nucleated cells in each sample was estimated from the amplification of reference gene primers within the assay. Sequence reads were collapsed and filtered to measure the absolute abundance of every unique TCRbeta CDR3 rearrangement. Productive Simpson clonality was computed per sample as the square root of Simpson's diversity index over productive rearrangements. TCRdb retrieved this table from immuneACCESS and kept in-frame rearrangements only. Not all clones are present; in checked studies, unresolved V genes account for under half, and no reason is known for the remainder. That table is the source of V, J and clone size, and D and trimming were worked out from the DNA. This sample comprises around 250,000 clones, about 86% of them detected only once. The top ten clones comprise around 6.5% of the sample.

Turning to this clone: There is no known antigen for this receptor. No much larger clonotype is one base removed from it; base qualities were not supplied.

The chain joins TRBV6-6 to TRBJ2-2; the D gene is not confidently resolved. The TCR was taken from a man in his fifties or sixties with acute or convalescent COVID-19. Source material: peripheral blood. CDR3 loop: CASSQSSGIGELFF. The DNA sequence is TGTGCCAGCAGTCAATCGTCAGGAATCGGGGAGCTGTTTTTT.